The T cell receptor (beta chain) under discussion was sequenced for a study of CD8 T cells in ankylosing spondylitis. Study outcomes and limitations: About eight highly homologous variants made up a TCR beta motif that seemed to typify ankylosing spondylitis blood. Clones tied to disease were said to be significantly enriched in matched ankylosing spondylitis synovial fluid. In peripheral blood, disease-linked CD8+ clones occurred at relatively low frequencies.

A word on this clonotype: What it binds is not known.

Library preparation for TCR beta used quantitative 5'-RACE with molecular barcodes. MiXCR, applied by TCRdb to the 5' RACE reads, yields one record per CDR3 protein. In the table there are approximately 300,000 distinct CDR3 sequences, 8% of which are singletons. The V and J ends lost 6 bases and 6 bases, in that order; junction bases with no gene match: 6. The CDR3 covers 14 residues. Germline assignment: CDR1 DFQATT and CDR2 SNEGSKA (reference sequence). The sequenced material came from blood, either unsorted or a sorted T cell fraction (not recorded which). This sequence originates from a male donor with ankylosing spondylitis. The V gene is TRBV20-1, the J gene TRBJ2-1; 12 positions match TRBD1. CDR3 sequence: CSARRDRGPNEQFF. CDR3 DNA: TGCAGTGCCCGCCGGGACAGGGGGCCCAATGAGCAGTTCTTC.